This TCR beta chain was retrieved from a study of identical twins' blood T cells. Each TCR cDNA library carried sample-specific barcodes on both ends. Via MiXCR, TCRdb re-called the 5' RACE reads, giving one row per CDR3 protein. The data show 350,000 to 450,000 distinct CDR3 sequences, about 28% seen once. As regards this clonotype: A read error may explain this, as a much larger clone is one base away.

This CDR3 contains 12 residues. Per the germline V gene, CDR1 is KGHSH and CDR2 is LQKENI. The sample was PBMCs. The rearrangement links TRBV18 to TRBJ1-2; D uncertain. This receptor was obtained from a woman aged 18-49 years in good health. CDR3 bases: TGTGCCTGCTCAGAACCATTGATTGGCTACACCTTC. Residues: CACSEPLIGYTF.